This T cell receptor beta chain came from a study of human T cells and chemical hapten exposure. As for the study in general: 0.01% DPC was applied to the upper back in patch tests, which were read at 6 days.

Time point noted: pre-sensitization, week 0. The treatment is: therapeutic diphenylcyclopropenone sensitization with weekly scalp DPC. Of note for this clonotype: The antigen remains unidentified.

The study's library attached unique molecular identifiers to single cDNA molecules. Original methodology: Sample TCR counts, which ranged from about 23,224 to 700,000, had a median of around 96,000. TCRdb reanalysed the RACE reads using MiXCR and keeps one entry per CDR3 protein. These V and J calls derive from TCRdb rather than the authors' analysis. The data contain about 68,000 distinct CDR3 sequences, around 9.9% of them singletons. Notes on the study in general: The number of TCRs over 1 in 1000 frequency stayed unchanged after DPC.

The germline V gene encodes CDR1 LGHNA and CDR2 YNFKEQ. V lost 0 bases, J lost 8 bases, and 8 bases lay in between. The CDR3 has 14 amino acids. The origin of this receptor is a woman aged 45 to 65 with alopecia areata. Some clones in this sample may be carry-over from other donors' samples. Sequenced material: whole blood, taken in connection with sensitization to the hapten diphenylcyclopropenone (DPC). J is TRBJ1-6 and V is TRBV4-2, with D perhaps matching TRBD1 (6 bases). CDR3 DNA sequence: TGTGCCAGCAGCCAAGACAGGGGCGATTCACCCCTCCACTTT. This codes for CASSQDRGDSPLHF.